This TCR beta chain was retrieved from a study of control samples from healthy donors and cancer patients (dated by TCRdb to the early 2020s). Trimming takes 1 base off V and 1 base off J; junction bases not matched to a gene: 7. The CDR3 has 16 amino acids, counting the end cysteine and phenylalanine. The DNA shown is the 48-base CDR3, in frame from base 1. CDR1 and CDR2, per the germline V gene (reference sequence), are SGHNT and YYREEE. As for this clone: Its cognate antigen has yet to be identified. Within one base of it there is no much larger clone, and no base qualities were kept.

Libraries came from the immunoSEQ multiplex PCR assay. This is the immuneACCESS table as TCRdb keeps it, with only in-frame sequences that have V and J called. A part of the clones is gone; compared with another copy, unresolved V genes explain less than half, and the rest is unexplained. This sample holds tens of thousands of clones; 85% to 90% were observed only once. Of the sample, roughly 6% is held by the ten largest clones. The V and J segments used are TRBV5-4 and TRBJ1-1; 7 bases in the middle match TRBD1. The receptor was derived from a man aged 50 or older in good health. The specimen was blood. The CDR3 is CASSLRQGPSNTEAFF. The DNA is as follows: TGTGCCAGCAGCTTGCGACAGGGACCATCGAACACTGAAGCTTTCTTT.